This T cell receptor beta chain is from a study of Ad26.COV2.S vaccination and SARS-CoV-2 variants. About the study: Into the muscle, Ad26.COV2.S was dosed once or twice, 56 days apart.

The germline gives CDR1 MNHEY, CDR2 SMNVEV (reference sequence). The CDR3 covers 15 residues. Germline trimming cut 6 bases from V and 6 bases from J; bases unmatched to any gene: 13. As for treatment: around 19 received Ad26.COV2.S at low or high dose, single or two shots; 5 received placebo; per-sample allocation not given. Each sample was drawn 63 days after the first injection (of vaccine or placebo). TCRdb's table, derived via immunoSEQ multiplex PCR, lists solely in-frame clones and lacks some. The sample lists roughly 400,000 clones; around 90% were seen once. This receptor was identified in a person aged 18-65 years who received the Ad26.COV2.S COVID-19 vaccine or a placebo. Material: peripheral blood, obtained in a trial of Ad26.COV2.S vaccine versus placebo. This sequence joins TRBV27 and TRBJ2-7; 8 bases line up with TRBD1. CDR3: CASSRDGQGRVEQYF. CDR3 DNA sequence: TGTGCCAGCAGCCGAGACGGACAGGGTCGGGTCGAGCAGTACTTC.